This TCR beta chain was recorded in a study of early T cells in non-severe SARS-CoV-2 infection. Unique molecular identifier tags were affixed to discrete cDNA molecules. One entry per CDR3 protein results from TCRdb running MiXCR on the 5' RACE reads. The table includes about 110,000 distinct CDR3 sequences, 11% detected once. The CDR3 spans 14 residues. Deletions cut 7 bases from V and 6 bases from J, with 13 bases between. Points from the study as a whole: Lookups in VDJdb leaned toward anti-spike CD8 responses and missed private and CD4 specificities.

This clonotype was picked up many times. Its cognate antigen is unknown. Sequenced: whole blood. The sequence was obtained from an adult who was a healthcare worker with PCR-confirmed SARS-CoV-2 infection or an uninfected control (not recorded which). This chain connects TRBV12-3 or TRBV12-4 to TRBJ1-6; the D gene is possibly TRBD1 (5 bases). CDR3 sequence (DNA): TGTGCCAGCAAAGGGGCCTCGGGTAATTCACCCCTCCACTTT. This sequence encodes CASKGASGNSPLHF.